This TCR beta chain was retrieved from a study of blood T cell repertoires in COVID-19. TCRdb's table, derived via immunoSEQ multiplex PCR, lists solely in-frame clones and lacks some. The sample includes approximately 320,000 clones, about nine tenths of them seen just once. This clone appeared once. The TCR comes from a woman in her 30s with COVID-19, enrolled during active disease. The source material was peripheral blood.

In DNA form, the CDR3 reads TGTGCCAGCTCATCGACAGGGGGAGACACTGAAGCTTTCTTT. It codes for CASSSTGGDTEAFF. The chain links TRBV18 to TRBJ1-1; 9 bases are shared with TRBD1. Germline V gives CDR1 KGHSH, CDR2 LQKENI. This CDR3 comprises 14 residues. Losses at the gene ends were 5 bases for V and 3 bases for J; bases not matched to a gene: 4.